The 7 T cell receptor beta chains below were found in one sample sequenced in a study of prognosis after radiotherapy for stage I lung cancer. Two-round multiplex PCR, the amplification method, yielded TCR beta CDR3 from genomic DNA. Used in first-round PCR were primers specific to each TRBV and TRBJ gene. From the multiplex PCR reads, TCRdb called clonotypes with MiXCR, one entry per CDR3 protein. The repertoire includes around 30,000 distinct CDR3 sequences, about 30% of them detected once, and about 33% sits in the top ten. The sequenced sample was PBMCs, obtained before or after stereotactic body radiation therapy (not recorded which). The receptors come from a donor aged 50 or older with non-small cell lung cancer.

The chain is built from TRBV5-1 and TRBJ2-2; 8 positions agree with TRBD2. The CDR3 sequence is 16 residues long. CDR1 is SGHRS and CDR2 is YFSETQ in the germline V gene. J was trimmed by 8 bases and V by 5 bases; bases with no gene match: 14. This CDR3 is CASRILYGRAGGELFF. The CDR3 DNA reads TGCGCCAGCAGAATACTATACGGGAGGGCCGGAGGGGAGCTGTTTTTT.

Concerning this clonotype: With a much larger clone just one base away, this may be a read error. This chain links TRBV19 with TRBJ2-1; D is unclear. The CDR3 sequence is 16 residues long. Germline assignment: CDR1 LNHDA and CDR2 SQIVND (reference sequence). The CDR3 here is CASSLRPESSYNGQFF. For the CDR3, the DNA is TGTGCCAGTAGTCTAAGACCCGAATCATCCTACAATGGGCAGTTCTTC. Combining the CDR3 with reference TRBV19 and TRBJ2-1 gives the whole variable domain DGGITQSPKYLFRKEGQNVTLSCEQNLNHDAMYWYRQDPGQGLRLIYYSQIVNDFQKGDIAEGYSVSREKKESFPLTVTSAQKNPTAFYLCASSLRPESSYNGQFFGPGTRLTVL.

Ten or more counts support this clonotype. The chain employs TRBV12-5 and TRBJ2-1, with 7 bases matching TRBD2. The CDR3 runs to 14 residues. Looked up from germline, CDR1 is LGHNT and CDR2 is FRNRAP. The trim removed 4 bases at V and 4 bases at J, leaving 4 bases unmatched. In DNA, the CDR3 is TGTGCTAGTGGTTCTAGCGGAGGATACAATGAGCAGTTCTTC. This encodes CASGSSGGYNEQFF.

The chain couples TRBV2 to TRBJ2-7; D call uncertain. The V end lost 9 bases, the J end lost 3 bases, and 18 bases lay between the germline ends. CDR3 length: 14 amino acids. The germline CDR1 and CDR2 sequences are SNHLY and FYNNEI. The CDR3 DNA reads as TGTGCCAGTATCAGAGGTCTCGCGATCTACGAGCAGTACTTC. It translates to CASIRGLAIYEQYF.

This clonotype was observed many times. The rearrangement uses TRBV6-2 or TRBV6-3 and TRBJ1-6; maybe TRBD1 (6 bases). CDR3 length equals 17 residues. Germline values: CDR1 MNHEY, CDR2 SVGEGT. Trimming took 4 bases from V and 4 from J, leaving 17 bases between them. The CDR3 reads CASSSERGRRYNSPLHF. The CDR3 bases are TGTGCCAGCAGTTCGGAAAGGGGGAGGAGGTATAATTCACCCCTCCACTTT.

Ten or more counts support this clonotype. The chain has TRBV6-1 and TRBJ1-1; D remains unclear. Deletions cut 7 bases from V and 1 base from J, with 4 bases between. The CDR3 sequence is 11 residues long. The germline V gene has CDR1 MNHNS and CDR2 SASEGT. CDR3 sequence: CASISNTEAFF. CDR3 in DNA: TGTGCCAGCATCTCGAACACTGAAGCTTTCTTT.

The sample holds many counts of this clonotype. This chain uses TRBV27 with TRBJ2-1; 7 positions agree with TRBD1. The CDR3 has 16 residues. CDR1 and CDR2 from the germline V gene are MNHEY and SMNVEV (reference sequence). Trimming at V came to 2 bases and at J to 7 bases, leaving 11 bases not matched to a gene. This chain's CDR3 is CASSLMRGRSLNEQFF. In DNA form, the CDR3 reads TGTGCCAGCAGTTTAATGAGGGGGCGAAGTCTGAATGAGCAGTTCTTC.